Sequencing of this T cell receptor (beta chain) was carried out in a study of blood T cell repertoires in COVID-19. About the study: Sites in the United States, Italy and Spain provided acute and convalescent COVID-19 samples.

The Seattle site enrolled patients during active infection and followed them longitudinally. Unmatched junction bases numbered 9, after V lost 8 bases and J lost 8 bases. CDR1 GTSNPN and CDR2 SVGIG come from the germline V gene (reference sequence). CDR3 length equals 14 residues. Produced via immunoSEQ multiplex PCR; TCRdb's table is partial and in-frame only. Counted here are tens of thousands of clones, roughly 76% occurring once; the ten biggest clones make up around 4.8%. The V and J genes are TRBV30 and TRBJ2-1; 13 bases agree with TRBD2. Sequencing input: peripheral blood. The source is a man older than 75 with COVID-19, enrolled during active disease. CDR3 sequence reads: CAGTLAGGPYEQFF. The CDR3 bases are TGTGCCGGGACACTAGCGGGAGGGCCCTATGAGCAGTTCTTC. Full variable domain (rest looked up from reference TRBV30 and TRBJ2-1): SQTIHQWPATLVQPVGSPLSLECTVEGTSNPNLYWYRQAAGRGLQLLFYSVGIGQISSEVPQNLSASRPQDRQFILSSKKLLLSDSGFYLCAGTLAGGPYEQFFGPGTRLTVL.